This T cell receptor (beta chain) was documented in a study of T cell responses to AZD1222 COVID-19 vaccine. Only in-frame clones appear in the TCRdb table, and some are missing; sequencing was by immunoSEQ multiplex PCR. Of about 150,000 clones in the sample, roughly 92% are singletons; the top ten hold roughly 1.3%. Trimming took 0 bases from V and 2 from J, leaving 4 bases between them. From germline, CDR1 is SEHNR and CDR2 FQNEAQ (reference sequence). The CDR3 length is 13 residues. General study findings and limits: The span of vaccine-associated CD4 TCRs extended across spike, with dominance at 160-218 and 743-854. Unmutated variant regions reportedly attract nearly half of all spike-specific TCRs.

On this clone itself: Its antigen remains unidentified.

The sample consisted of peripheral blood, taken on day 0 of AZD1222 vaccination. The source of this sequence is an adult in good health. The chain links TRBV7-9 to TRBJ2-5; no reliable D call. This CDR3 is CASSLAVQETQYF. The CDR3 bases are TGTGCCAGCAGCTTAGCCGTACAAGAGACCCAGTACTTC.